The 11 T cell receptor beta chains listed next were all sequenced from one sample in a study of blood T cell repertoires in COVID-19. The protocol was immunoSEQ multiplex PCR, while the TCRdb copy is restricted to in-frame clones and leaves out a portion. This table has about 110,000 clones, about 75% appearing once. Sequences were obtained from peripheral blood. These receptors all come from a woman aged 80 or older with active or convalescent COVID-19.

The CDR3 protein is CASSRNRGGTEAFF. CDR3 DNA: TGTGCCAGCAGCCGAAACAGGGGGGGCACTGAAGCTTTCTTT. The V call is TRBV14, the J call TRBJ1-1; 8 bases are a match to TRBD1. CDR1 and CDR2 from the germline V gene are SGHDN and FVKESK. This CDR3 region has 14 residues. V was clipped by 4 bases and J by 4 bases; unmatched bases: 5.

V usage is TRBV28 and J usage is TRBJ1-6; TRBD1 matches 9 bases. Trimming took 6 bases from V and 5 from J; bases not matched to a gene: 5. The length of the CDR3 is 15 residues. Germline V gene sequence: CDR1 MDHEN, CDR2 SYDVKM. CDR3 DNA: TGTGCCAGCAGCCCGACAGGGGGGGATAATTCACCCCTCCACTTT. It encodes CASSPTGGDNSPLHF.

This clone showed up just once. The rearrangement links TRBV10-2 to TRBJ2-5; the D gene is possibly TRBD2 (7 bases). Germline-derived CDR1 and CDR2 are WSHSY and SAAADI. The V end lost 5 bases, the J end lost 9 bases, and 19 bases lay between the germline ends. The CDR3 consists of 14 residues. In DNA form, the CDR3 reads TGCGCCAGCAGTCGTAACCCCCAAGGGGGGGCCCAGTACTTC. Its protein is CASSRNPQGGAQYF.

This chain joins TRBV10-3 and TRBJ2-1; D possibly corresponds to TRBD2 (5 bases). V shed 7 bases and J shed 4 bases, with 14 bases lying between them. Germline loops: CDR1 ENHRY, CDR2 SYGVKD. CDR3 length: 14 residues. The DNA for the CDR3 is TGTGCCATCACACTAGGGTTCGAGTACAATGAGCAGTTCTTC. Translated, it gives CAITLGFEYNEQFF.

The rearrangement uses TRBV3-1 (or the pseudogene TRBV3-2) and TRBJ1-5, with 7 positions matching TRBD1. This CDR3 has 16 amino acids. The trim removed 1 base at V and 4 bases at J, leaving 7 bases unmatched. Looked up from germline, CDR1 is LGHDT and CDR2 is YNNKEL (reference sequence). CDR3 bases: TGTGCCAGCAGCCAAGGGAGGACAGGCCAAAATCAGCCCCAGCATTTT. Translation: CASSQGRTGQNQPQHF.

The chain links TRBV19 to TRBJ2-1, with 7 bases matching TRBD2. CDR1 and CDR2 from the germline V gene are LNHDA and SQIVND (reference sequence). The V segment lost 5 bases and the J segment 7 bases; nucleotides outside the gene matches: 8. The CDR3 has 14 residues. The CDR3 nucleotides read TGTGCCAGTAGTGCGGGGAGGGCCTGGAATGAGCAGTTCTTC. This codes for CASSAGRAWNEQFF.

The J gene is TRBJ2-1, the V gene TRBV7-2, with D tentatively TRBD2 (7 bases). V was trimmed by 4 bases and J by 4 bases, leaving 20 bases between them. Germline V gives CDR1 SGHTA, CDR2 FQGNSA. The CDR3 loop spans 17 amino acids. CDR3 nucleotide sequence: TGTGCCAGCAGCTCCCCAGGGGCTAGCGGAACTTACAATGAGCAGTTCTTC. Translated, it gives CASSSPGASGTYNEQFF.

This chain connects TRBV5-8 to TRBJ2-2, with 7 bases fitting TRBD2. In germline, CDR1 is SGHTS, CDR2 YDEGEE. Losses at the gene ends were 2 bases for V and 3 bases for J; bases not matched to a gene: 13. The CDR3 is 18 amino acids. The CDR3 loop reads CASSFVIRDYRHTGELFF. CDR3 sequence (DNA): TGTGCCAGCAGCTTTGTTATCCGGGACTATCGCCACACCGGGGAGCTGTTTTTT. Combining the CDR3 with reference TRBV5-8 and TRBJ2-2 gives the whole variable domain EAGVTQSPTHLIKTRGQQATLRCSPISGHTSVYWYQQALGLGLQFLLWYDEGEERNRGNFPPRFSGRQFPNYSSELNVNALELEDSALYLCASSFVIRDYRHTGELFFGEGSRLTVL.

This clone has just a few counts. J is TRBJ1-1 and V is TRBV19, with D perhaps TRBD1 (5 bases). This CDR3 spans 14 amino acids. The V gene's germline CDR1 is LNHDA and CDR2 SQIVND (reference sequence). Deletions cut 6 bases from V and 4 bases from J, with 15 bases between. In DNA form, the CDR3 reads TGTGCCAGTAGCCCACTGGGGAGGGGCACTGAAGCTTTCTTT. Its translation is CASSPLGRGTEAFF.

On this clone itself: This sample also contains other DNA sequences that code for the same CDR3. Written as DNA, the CDR3 is TGCGCCAGCAGCTTGGTGACAGGAAGTGGCTACACCTTC. Translating it yields CASSLVTGSGYTF. The chain couples TRBV5-1 to TRBJ1-2; D possibly corresponds to TRBD1 (6 bases). Trimming pared 0 bases from V and 7 bases from J, leaving 10 bases between. The CDR3 is made up of 13 amino acids. Germline V gene sequence: CDR1 SGHRS, CDR2 YFSETQ.

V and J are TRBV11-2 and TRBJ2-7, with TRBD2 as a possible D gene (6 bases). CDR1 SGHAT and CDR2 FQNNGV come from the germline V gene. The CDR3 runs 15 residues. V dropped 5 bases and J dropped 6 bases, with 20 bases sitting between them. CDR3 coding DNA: TGTGCCAGCAGCCCTATTCGGGACTCAGGCTCCGAGCAGTACTTC. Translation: CASSPIRDSGSEQYF.